The 20 T cell receptor beta chains in this list originate from one sample, sequenced in a study of blood T cell repertoires in COVID-19. The assay was immunoSEQ multiplex PCR, and TCRdb's table has in-frame clones only and misses some. The data show 45,000 to 65,000 clones, 77% seen once. Sequenced sample: peripheral blood. These receptors originate from a man in his 70s with active or convalescent COVID-19.

V gene TRBV5-1 combines with J gene TRBJ2-1; TRBD2 matches at 8 bases. CDR3 length: 16 residues. CDR1 is SGHRS and CDR2 is YFSETQ in the germline V gene. V lost 0 bases to trimming and J lost 5 bases; unmatched junction nucleotides: 7. The CDR3 sequence is CASSLGLARNNNEQFF. DNA of the CDR3: TGCGCCAGCAGCTTGGGACTAGCGCGGAATAACAATGAGCAGTTCTTC.

This sequence joins TRBV9 and TRBJ1-6, with D maybe TRBD1 (6 bases). Per the germline V gene, CDR1 is SGDLS and CDR2 is YYNGEE. V shed 8 bases and J shed 7 bases, with 13 bases lying between them. CDR3 length: 13 residues. The CDR3 region has the DNA TGTGCCAGTGTCAGGACAGCGAATTCACCCCTCCACTTT. It translates to CASVRTANSPLHF.

This clone was recorded only once. J is TRBJ1-2 and V is TRBV2, with 7 bases aligning to TRBD1. CDR1 and CDR2 (germline): SNHLY, FYNNEI. CDR3 length equals 13 residues. Trimming took 6 bases from V and 8 from J; bases not matched to a gene: 9. CDR3: CASSADRLGGYTF. The DNA of the CDR3 is TGTGCCAGCAGCGCGGACAGGTTGGGAGGCTACACCTTC.

CDR3 coding DNA: TGTGCCAGCAGCTTCCTAGGACAGGGTGAAGCTTTCTTT. Translation gives CASSFLGQGEAFF. V is TRBV6-2 or TRBV6-3 and J is TRBJ1-1; 8 bases fit TRBD1. V lost 6 bases to trimming and J lost 7 bases; unmatched junction nucleotides: 7. The germline CDR1 and CDR2 sequences are MNHEY and SVGEGT. There are 13 residues in the CDR3.

The V gene is TRBV4-3, the J gene TRBJ1-1; D is undetermined. Germline V CDR1 and CDR2: LGHNA, YSLEER. Deletions cut 2 bases from V and 4 bases from J, with 8 bases between. This CDR3 region has 13 residues. CDR3 coding DNA: TGCGCCAGCAGCCAACTTCCCGGCACTGAAGCTTTCTTT. Amino acids: CASSQLPGTEAFF.

This clone has only a few counts. The chain couples TRBV7-2 to TRBJ1-1, with a tentative D call TRBD1 (5 bases). Trimming left V 6 bases short and J 10 bases short, with 24 bases between. The CDR3 is 15 residues long. CDR1 and CDR2 (germline): SGHTA, FQGNSA. The CDR3 bases are TGTGCCAGCAGTCTCCGTAGCTCCCGGGGGGATAGAGCTTTCTTT. It translates to CASSLRSSRGDRAFF. Looking up the rest from reference TRBV7-2 and TRBJ1-1 gives the full variable domain: GAGVSQSPSNKVTEKGKDVELRCDPISGHTALYWYRQSLGQGLEFLIYFQGNSAPDKSGLPSDRFSAERTGGSVSTLTIQRTQQEDSAVYLCASSLRSSRGDRAFFGQGTRLTVV.

This sequence joins TRBV19 and TRBJ2-7; TRBD1 is a possible D gene (6 bases). V dropped 1 base and J dropped 3 bases, with 13 bases sitting between them. Germline CDR1 reads LNHDA; CDR2 reads SQIVND (reference sequence). The CDR3 is made up of 15 amino acids. CDR3 sequence: CASSIAGQRIYEQYF. The CDR3 DNA follows: TGTGCCAGTAGTATAGCAGGACAGAGAATCTACGAGCAGTACTTC.

The V call is TRBV10-3, the J call TRBJ2-7, with 9 bases aligning to TRBD1. The CDR3 is made up of 14 amino acids. CDR1 is ENHRY, CDR2 SYGVKD, per germline. The junction had 8 bases not matched to a gene; V was cut back by 7 bases and J by 4 bases. In DNA form, the CDR3 reads TGTGCCATCATGGAACAGGGGGCAGGGTACGAGCAGTACTTC. As protein: CAIMEQGAGYEQYF.

The chain combines TRBV6-4 with TRBJ2-1; no definite D call. V was trimmed by 3 bases and J by 4 bases, leaving 7 bases between them. The CDR3 sequence is 13 residues long. The germline V gene encodes CDR1 MRHNA and CDR2 SNTAGT. CDR3: CASSEGWYNEQFF. CDR3 DNA sequence: TGTGCCAGCAGTGAGGGCTGGTACAATGAGCAGTTCTTC.

The V call is TRBV5-1, the J call TRBJ1-1, with D perhaps TRBD1 (6 bases). The CDR3 has 14 amino acids. V lost 3 bases and J 3 bases, leaving 12 bases between the germline ends. Germline V lookup: CDR1 SGHRS, CDR2 YFSETQ. CDR3 sequence reads: CASSSTGFDTEAFF. The CDR3 nucleotides are TGCGCCAGCAGCTCTACAGGGTTCGACACTGAAGCTTTCTTT.

This clone was observed once. J is TRBJ1-5 and V is TRBV4-2; no definite D call. Germline CDR1 LGHNA, CDR2 YNFKEQ. Trimming stripped 4 bases from V and 7 bases from J, with 14 bases between. The CDR3 has 14 amino acids. CDR3 in amino acids: CASSREVIGQPQHF. CDR3 coding DNA: TGTGCCAGCAGCCGGGAGGTCATCGGGCAGCCCCAGCATTTT.

The V gene is TRBV27, the J gene TRBJ2-2; tentatively, D is TRBD2 (6 bases). CDR3 length equals 15 residues. Germline V lookup: CDR1 MNHEY, CDR2 SMNVEV (reference sequence). V shed 2 bases and J shed 7 bases, with 14 bases lying between them. CDR3 DNA sequence: TGTGCCAGCAGTTTAGGGGCCGGGAGAAGCGGGGAGCTGTTTTTT. Its protein product is CASSLGAGRSGELFF.

This clone appeared a few times. V gene TRBV4-3 combines with J gene TRBJ1-2, with D perhaps TRBD1 (6 bases). The CDR3 is 13 residues long. Looked up from germline, CDR1 is LGHNA and CDR2 is YSLEER. V was shortened by 0 bases and J by 8 bases, with 10 bases between the two germline ends. This CDR3 is CASSQDGQRGYTF. The CDR3 DNA is TGCGCCAGCAGCCAAGATGGACAGCGAGGCTACACCTTC.

This clone was recorded only once. The chain employs TRBV5-1 and TRBJ1-1, with D tentatively TRBD1 (5 bases). The germline CDR1 and CDR2 sequences are SGHRS and YFSETQ. This CDR3 contains 15 residues. Trimming stripped 6 bases from V and 0 bases from J, with 15 bases between. The CDR3 spells CASTRSQGMNTEAFF. The CDR3 DNA is TGCGCCAGCACCCGGAGTCAGGGTATGAACACTGAAGCTTTCTTT.

The CDR3 spells CASTPSGRVWYEQYF. DNA for the CDR3: TGTGCCAGCACCCCTAGCGGGAGGGTTTGGTACGAGCAGTACTTC. This chain connects TRBV6-2 or TRBV6-3 to TRBJ2-7, with 12 bases aligning to TRBD2. The CDR3 extends over 15 amino acids. Per the germline V gene, CDR1 is MNHEY and CDR2 is SVGEGT. The V gene end was trimmed by 7 bases and the J gene end by 4 bases; junction bases not matched to a gene: 8.

The J gene is TRBJ2-3, the V gene TRBV5-6, with D perhaps TRBD1 (6 bases). Trimming removed 4 bases at V and 6 bases at J, with 12 bases between. CDR3 length: 13 amino acids. From germline, CDR1 is SGHDT and CDR2 YYEEEE. Here the CDR3 reads CASSPRQADTQYF. CDR3 bases: TGTGCCAGCAGCCCTAGACAGGCTGATACGCAGTATTTT.

This sequence joins TRBV5-1 and TRBJ2-1; a weak D match, TRBD1 (6 bases). Germline CDR1 SGHRS, CDR2 YFSETQ. The CDR3 is made up of 13 amino acids. The V gene lost 4 bases and the J gene lost 5 bases, with 10 bases spanning the gap. The CDR3 loop reads CASSVGQNNEQFF. The CDR3 DNA sequence: TGCGCCAGCAGCGTAGGACAGAACAATGAGCAGTTCTTC.

This clone was found once. V is TRBV27 and J is TRBJ2-2, with 11 bases that match TRBD1. This CDR3 has 16 residues. J was trimmed by 5 bases and V by 6 bases; bases with no gene match: 8. Germline lookup yields CDR1 MNHEY and CDR2 SMNVEV (reference sequence). The DNA of the CDR3 is TGTGCCAGCAGGTCTCCCGGACAGGGGGCAACCGGGGAGCTGTTTTTT. It encodes CASRSPGQGATGELFF.

V gene TRBV7-2 combines with J gene TRBJ1-2; 9 nucleotides line up with TRBD1. Trimming cost V 3 bases and J 8 bases; bases outside gene matches: 1. There are 12 residues in the CDR3. Germline V CDR1 and CDR2: SGHTA, FQGNSA. CDR3 region: CASSFDRGGYTF. CDR3 bases: TGTGCCAGCAGCTTCGACAGGGGGGGCTACACCTTC.

To note about this clone: The same CDR3 is also encoded by other DNA sequences in this sample. The chain has TRBV30 and TRBJ1-5; D call uncertain. V was cut by 2 bases and J by 4 bases, with 9 bases left in between. The germline V gene has CDR1 GTSNPN and CDR2 SVGIG (reference sequence). This CDR3 contains 13 residues. The CDR3 bases are TGTGCCTGGAGTACGGGGTCGAATCAGCCCCAGCATTTT. Translating gives CAWSTGSNQPQHF.